The 26 T cell receptor beta chains below all came from one sample that was sequenced in a study of T cell repertoires in cytomegalovirus infection. Antigens of these TCRs are unknown. TCRdb re-analysed the reads in MiXCR, keeping a single row per CDR3 protein. Of under 300,000 distinct CDR3 sequences detected, 20% to 25% appear once; the ten largest clones hold roughly a fifth. The sequencing used cultured PBMCs, collected from culture after CMV antigen stimulation. The source of these receptors is a human donor in good health (CMV status not recorded). Some clones in this sample may be carry-over from other donors' samples.

The rearrangement joins TRBV2 to TRBJ2-1; 10 bases align to TRBD2. V dropped 8 bases and J dropped 5; count of bases not matched to a gene: 6. The germline CDR1 and CDR2 sequences are SNHLY and FYNNEI. This CDR3 contains 14 residues. The chain's CDR3 is CASPSGSWNNEQFF. The CDR3 coding sequence is TGTGCCAGCCCTAGCGGGAGTTGGAACAATGAGCAGTTCTTC.

The CDR3: CATTPGSLDEQFF. The CDR3 DNA reads as TGTGCCACCACCCCCGGGAGCCTGGATGAGCAGTTCTTC. J is TRBJ2-1 and V is TRBV24-1, with a weak D call TRBD2 (6 bases). CDR1 and CDR2 (germline): KGHDR, SFDVKD. V lost 8 bases, J lost 8 bases, and 15 bases lay in between. The CDR3 is 13 residues long.

The chain employs TRBV29-1 and TRBJ1-2, with TRBD1 matching over 7 bases. The CDR3 runs to 11 residues. Germline CDR1 is SQVTM and CDR2 is ANQGSEA. V trimming: 6 bases; J trimming: 4 bases; junction bases outside the gene matches: 2. The DNA for the CDR3 is TGCAGCGTGGGACAGACCTATGGCTACACCTTC. This sequence encodes CSVGQTYGYTF.

The table lists this clonotype with many counts. The chain uses TRBV6-1 and TRBJ1-2; D is possibly TRBD1 (6 bases). V lost 6 bases and J lost 0, with 14 bases in between. This CDR3 region has 15 residues. Germline V gene lookup returns CDR1 MNHNS and CDR2 SASEGT. DNA of the CDR3: TGTGCCAGCAGACCGACCGGGACAACTAACTATGGCTACACCTTC. This encodes CASRPTGTTNYGYTF.

This clonotype has only a few counts. The chain recombines TRBV5-1 with TRBJ2-1, with D unresolved. V was pared by 2 bases and J by 0 bases, with 15 bases between. The CDR3 is made up of 17 amino acids. CDR1 is SGHRS, CDR2 YFSETQ, per germline. The CDR3, as DNA: TGCGCCAGCAGCTTACTCGACCCCTCCAGCTCCTACAATGAGCAGTTCTTC. Protein product: CASSLLDPSSSYNEQFF.

Only a few counts were recorded for this clonotype. J is TRBJ1-1 and V is TRBV6-5; a weak D match, TRBD1 (5 bases). V was trimmed by 2 bases and J by 5 bases, leaving 18 bases between them. The germline V gene has CDR1 MNHEY and CDR2 SVGAGI. The CDR3 totals 16 residues. The CDR3 reads CASSYRRGGERTEAFF. CDR3 DNA sequence: TGTGCCAGCAGTTACCGCCGGGGAGGGGAGAGGACTGAAGCTTTCTTT.

This clonotype was recorded a few times. The J gene is TRBJ2-5, the V gene TRBV7-6; D possibly corresponds to TRBD2 (5 bases). The CDR3 sequence is 16 residues long. V lost 2 bases and J lost 4, with 17 bases in between. Per the germline V gene, CDR1 is SGHVS and CDR2 is FNYEAQ. The CDR3 DNA sequence: TGTGCCAGCAGCTTATACTTTGAACGAGGGAGAGAGACCCAGTACTTC. Translating it yields CASSLYFERGRETQYF.

This clonotype appeared many times. The chain links TRBV7-2 to TRBJ2-3; 8 bases are shared with TRBD1. The V gene end was trimmed by 7 bases and the J gene end by 1 base; junction bases not matched to a gene: 4. Germline V gives CDR1 SGHTA, CDR2 FQGNSA. The CDR3 spans 14 residues. This CDR3 is CASNDRGGTDTQYF. In DNA form, the CDR3 reads TGTGCCAGCAACGACAGGGGAGGCACAGATACGCAGTATTTT.

The table lists this clonotype with a few counts. This chain's CDR3 is CASSLGGTSPNHRVGELFF. CDR3 DNA: TGTGCCAGCAGTTTAGGGGGGACTAGCCCCAACCATCGGGTCGGGGAGCTGTTTTTT. This chain uses TRBV12-3 or TRBV12-4 with TRBJ2-2; 9 bases align to TRBD2. V trimming: 1 base; J trimming: 7 bases; junction bases outside the gene matches: 16. This CDR3 comprises 19 residues.

This clonotype came up many times. V is TRBV7-2 and J is TRBJ2-1; TRBD2 matches at 7 bases. The germline V gene encodes CDR1 SGHTA and CDR2 FQGNSA. CDR3 size: 13 residues. The junction had 8 bases not matched to a gene; V was cut back by 5 bases and J by 10 bases. The CDR3 nucleotides read TGTGCCAGCAGCCCGCCGGCGGGGGAAGAGCAGTTCTTC. Translated, it gives CASSPPAGEEQFF.

The genes are TRBV4-1 and TRBJ1-2; TRBD1 matches at 7 bases. The germline V gene has CDR1 MGHRA and CDR2 YSYEKL. The V and J ends lost 3 bases and 4 bases, in that order; junction bases with no gene match: 11. This CDR3 contains 16 residues. The CDR3 is CASSQETGATSYGYTF. CDR3 bases: TGCGCCAGCAGCCAGGAAACAGGGGCGACGTCCTATGGCTACACCTTC.

This chain uses TRBV6-1 with TRBJ1-1; no clear D gene. Germline assignment: CDR1 MNHNS and CDR2 SASEGT. Between the trimmed V and J ends, which lost 3 bases and 10 bases, there was a span of 18 bases. The CDR3 runs to 14 residues. In DNA form, the CDR3 reads TGTGCCAGCAGTGATAGCGGAAGCCGGGTGGGAGCTTTCTTT. Translation gives CASSDSGSRVGAFF.

This clonotype was observed a few times. CDR3 loop: CASSYRGLITEAFF. In DNA, the CDR3 is TGTGCCAGCAGTTACCGGGGGTTGATTACTGAAGCTTTCTTT. The chain recombines TRBV6-5 with TRBJ1-1; D possibly corresponds to TRBD1 (5 bases). Germline V gives CDR1 MNHEY, CDR2 SVGAGI. This CDR3 has 14 amino acids. The V gene lost 2 bases and the J gene lost 5 bases, with 12 bases spanning the gap.

This clonotype was seen repeatedly, ten times or more. The rearrangement joins TRBV2 to TRBJ2-3, with TRBD2 matching over 9 bases. This CDR3 comprises 16 residues. Germline-derived CDR1 and CDR2 are SNHLY and FYNNEI. With 1 base clipped from V and 2 bases from J, the junction kept 4 bases outside the gene matches. The CDR3 sequence: CASSEGAGGPTDTQYF. The CDR3 DNA reads TGTGCCAGCAGTGAAGGGGCGGGAGGGCCCACAGATACGCAGTATTTT.

The chain uses TRBV7-2 and TRBJ1-1; 8 nucleotides match TRBD1. With 4 bases clipped from V and 0 bases from J, the junction kept 13 bases outside the gene matches. CDR3 size: 18 residues. Germline-derived CDR1 and CDR2 are SGHTA and FQGNSA. Here the CDR3 DNA reads TGTGCCAGCAGCTGGGAGGGCAGGGGGCCTACTATGAACACTGAAGCTTTCTTT. Translation: CASSWEGRGPTMNTEAFF.

The V gene is TRBV29-1, the J gene TRBJ2-2; maybe TRBD2 (6 bases). The CDR3 runs to 14 residues. Germline-derived CDR1 and CDR2 are SQVTM and ANQGSEA. The germline V and J ends were trimmed by 4 bases and 4 bases, with 13 bases remaining between them. The CDR3 bases are TGCAGCGTTGCCCCGGGGACTCCCACCGGGGAGCTGTTTTTT. Amino acids: CSVAPGTPTGELFF.

The J gene is TRBJ2-3, the V gene TRBV28; D possibly corresponds to TRBD1 (8 bases). Trimming shortened V by 7 bases and J by 1 base, and 18 bases separated the two germline ends. The germline V gene has CDR1 MDHEN and CDR2 SYDVKM. This CDR3 region has 16 residues. CDR3: CASTARTGRGTDTQYF. The CDR3 DNA sequence: TGTGCCAGCACCGCTCGGACAGGGAGGGGCACAGATACGCAGTATTTT.

This clonotype came up many times. This chain connects TRBV7-2 to TRBJ2-1; the D is unclear. Germline CDR1 and CDR2: SGHTA and FQGNSA. V dropped 1 base and J dropped 7 bases, with 11 bases sitting between them. CDR3 length: 14 amino acids. This CDR3 reads CASSLEGSGNEQFF. The CDR3 DNA sequence: TGTGCCAGCAGCTTAGAAGGAAGTGGAAATGAGCAGTTCTTC.

This clonotype has ten or more counts. The genes are TRBV7-9 and TRBJ2-1; a weak D match, TRBD2 (6 bases). This CDR3 is built from 15 residues. Looked up from germline, CDR1 is SEHNR and CDR2 is FQNEAQ (reference sequence). Trimming shortened V by 3 bases and J by 5 bases, and 14 bases separated the two germline ends. This CDR3 is CASSFLRGTNNEQFF. In DNA form, the CDR3 reads TGTGCCAGCAGCTTTTTGCGGGGAACGAACAATGAGCAGTTCTTC.

V gene TRBV9 combines with J gene TRBJ2-1; D is perhaps TRBD1 or TRBD2 (6 bases each). The CDR3 loop spans 15 amino acids. The germline V and J ends were trimmed by 3 bases and 11 bases, with 21 bases remaining between them. Germline values: CDR1 SGDLS, CDR2 YYNGEE. The CDR3 loop is CASSGTRGGREQQFF. The CDR3, as DNA: TGTGCCAGCAGCGGAACCAGGGGAGGCCGGGAGCAGCAGTTCTTC.

This clonotype was recorded at least ten times. This chain joins TRBV7-2 and TRBJ2-3, with D maybe TRBD2 (5 bases). Germline V CDR1 and CDR2: SGHTA, FQGNSA. The CDR3 totals 13 residues. Trimming removed 6 bases at V and 0 bases at J, with 7 bases between. CDR3 nucleotide sequence: TGTGCCAGCAGAAGCGGTAGCACAGATACGCAGTATTTT. Protein product: CASRSGSTDTQYF.

This clonotype was seen once. The chain has TRBV30 and TRBJ1-6; TRBD1 is a possible D gene (6 bases). V lost 8 bases and J lost 8, with 19 bases in between. This CDR3 region has 14 residues. In germline, CDR1 is GTSNPN, CDR2 SVGIG (reference sequence). The CDR3, as DNA: TGTGCCAGCGTAACGGGGGCAGGTTATTCACCCCTCCACTTT. Its translation: CASVTGAGYSPLHF. The full variable domain, in which reference TRBV30 and TRBJ1-6 provide the parts outside the CDR3, is SQTIHQWPATLVQPVGSPLSLECTVEGTSNPNLYWYRQAAGRGLQLLFYSVGIGQISSEVPQNLSASRPQDRQFILSSKKLLLSDSGFYLCASVTGAGYSPLHFGNGTRLTVT.

This clonotype rates as medium-sized. The V gene is TRBV7-2, the J gene TRBJ1-6; D perhaps matches TRBD1 (6 bases). With 4 bases removed from V and 10 bases from J, the gap between germline ends came to 17 bases. Germline values: CDR1 SGHTA, CDR2 FQGNSA. The CDR3 is 15 amino acids. CDR3 DNA: TGTGCCAGCAGCTCCCAACAGGGTCGAGGATCACCCCTCCACTTT. Protein sequence: CASSSQQGRGSPLHF.

The sample holds many counts of this clonotype. The V gene is TRBV15, the J gene TRBJ2-5; D could derive from TRBD1 or TRBD2 (5 bases each). CDR1 and CDR2 from the germline V gene are LNHNV and YYDKDF (reference sequence). V lost 0 bases and J lost 4, with 12 bases in between. This CDR3 has 15 amino acids. This CDR3 reads CATSRDRGVGETQYF. DNA for the CDR3: TGTGCCACCAGCAGAGATAGAGGGGTAGGAGAGACCCAGTACTTC.

The rearrangement joins TRBV10-2 to TRBJ1-2; TRBD1 matches 8 bases. The J segment lost 0 bases and the V segment lost 6 bases, leaving 3 bases of the junction unmatched. Germline V gene lookup returns CDR1 WSHSY and CDR2 SAAADI. This CDR3 has 14 residues. The CDR3 DNA sequence: TGCGCCAGCAGGGGGACAGGTACTAACTATGGCTACACCTTC. Protein product: CASRGTGTNYGYTF.

This clonotype was observed many times. This rearrangement joins TRBV19 to TRBJ2-1, with 11 bases fitting TRBD2. The J segment lost 6 bases and the V segment lost 3 bases, leaving 4 bases of the junction unmatched. The V gene's germline CDR1 is LNHDA and CDR2 SQIVND (reference sequence). The CDR3 runs 15 residues. The CDR3 DNA is TGTGCCAGTAGTATCGGACTAGCGGGCGTCAATGAGCAGTTCTTC. Translated: CASSIGLAGVNEQFF.